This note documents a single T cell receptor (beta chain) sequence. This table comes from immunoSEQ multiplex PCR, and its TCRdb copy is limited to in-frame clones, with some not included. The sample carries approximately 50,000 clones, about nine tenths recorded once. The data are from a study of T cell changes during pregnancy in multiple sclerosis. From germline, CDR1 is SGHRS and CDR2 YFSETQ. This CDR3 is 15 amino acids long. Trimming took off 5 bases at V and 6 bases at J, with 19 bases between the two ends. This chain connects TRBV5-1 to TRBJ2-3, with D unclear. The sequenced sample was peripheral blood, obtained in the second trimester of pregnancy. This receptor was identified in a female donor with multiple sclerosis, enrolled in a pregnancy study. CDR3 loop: CASRVVGLRWDTQYF. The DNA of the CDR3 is TGCGCCAGCAGAGTTGTGGGCCTCAGATGGGATACGCAGTATTTT. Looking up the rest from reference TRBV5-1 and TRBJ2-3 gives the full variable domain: KAGVTQTPRYLIKTRGQQVTLSCSPISGHRSVSWYQQTPGQGLQFLFEYFSETQRNKGNFPGRFSGRQFSNSRSEMNVSTLELGDSALYLCASRVVGLRWDTQYFGPGTRLTVL.